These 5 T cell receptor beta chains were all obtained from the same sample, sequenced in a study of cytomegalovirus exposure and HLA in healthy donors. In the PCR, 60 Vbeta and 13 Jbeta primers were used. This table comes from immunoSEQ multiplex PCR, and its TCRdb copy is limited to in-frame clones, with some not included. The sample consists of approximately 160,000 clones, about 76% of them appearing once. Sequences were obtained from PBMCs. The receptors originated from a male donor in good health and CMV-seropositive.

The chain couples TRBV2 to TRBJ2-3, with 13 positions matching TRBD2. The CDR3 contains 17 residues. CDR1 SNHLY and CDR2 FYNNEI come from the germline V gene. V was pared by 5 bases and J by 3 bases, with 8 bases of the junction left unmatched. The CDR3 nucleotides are TGTGCCAGCAGTCAAACCCAGACTAGCGGGAGGACAGATACGCAGTATTTT. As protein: CASSQTQTSGRTDTQYF.

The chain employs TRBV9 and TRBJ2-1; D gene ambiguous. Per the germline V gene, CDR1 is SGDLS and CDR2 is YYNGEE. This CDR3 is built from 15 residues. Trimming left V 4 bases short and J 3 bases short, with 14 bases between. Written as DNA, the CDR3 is TGTGCCAGCAGCAGACAAGTTAATAGCTACAATGAGCAGTTCTTC. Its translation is CASSRQVNSYNEQFF.

Here the CDR3 DNA reads TGTGCCAGCAGCAGTCCGGGGACTTACACTGAAGCTTTCTTT. It codes for CASSSPGTYTEAFF. This chain links TRBV27 with TRBJ1-1; TRBD1 is a possible D gene (5 bases). CDR1 MNHEY and CDR2 SMNVEV come from the germline V gene (reference sequence). V was clipped by 6 bases and J by 3 bases, with 14 bases between them. The CDR3 totals 14 residues.

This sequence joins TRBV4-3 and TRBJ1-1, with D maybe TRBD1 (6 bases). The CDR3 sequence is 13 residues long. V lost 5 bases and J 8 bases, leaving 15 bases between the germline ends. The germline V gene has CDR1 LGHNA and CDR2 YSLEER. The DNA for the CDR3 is TGCGCCAGCAGCGGAGGGGGGGCAGACGAAGCTTTCTTT. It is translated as CASSGGGADEAFF.

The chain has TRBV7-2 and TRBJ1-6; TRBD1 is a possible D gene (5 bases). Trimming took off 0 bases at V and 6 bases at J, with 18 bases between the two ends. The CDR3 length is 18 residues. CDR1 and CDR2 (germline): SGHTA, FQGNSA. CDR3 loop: CASSLAWAGREVNSPLHF. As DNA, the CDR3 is TGTGCCAGCAGCTTAGCTTGGGCAGGGAGGGAGGTTAATTCACCCCTCCACTTT.